Listed below are T cell receptor beta chains from one sample, sequenced in a study of OX40 agonist ivuxolimab in advanced cancers. Some clones are missing from TCRdb's copy, which holds only in-frame ones; the method was immunoSEQ multiplex PCR. The sample has about 35,000 clones, roughly four fifths seen once. This specimen was CD4+ or CD8+ T cells sorted from blood, taken in a trial of the OX40 agonist ivuxolimab. The receptors derive from an adult with an advanced solid tumor such as melanoma, head and neck, liver or kidney cancer. CDR3s include the opening cysteine and the closing phenylalanine or tryptophan. A D gene is named only where the DNA matches it firmly. Some rows have no size entry. The others give once, few or many, or a class for an expanded clone.

clone size: .
D gene: TRBD2
J gene: TRBJ2-5
V gene: TRBV4-3
CDR3 DNA: TGCGCCAGCAGCCGAACCCCGATTGGAAGACTAGCGGGGGGGACTCAAGAGACCCAGTACTTC
CDR3 protein: CASSRTPIGRLAGGTQETQYF

clone size: .
D gene: .
J gene: TRBJ1-1
V gene: TRBV7-9
CDR3 DNA: TGTGCCAGCAAGGGCGAACTTTCACTCAACACTGAAGCTTTCTTT
CDR3 protein: CASKGELSLNTEAFF

clone size: .
D gene: .
J gene: TRBJ2-7
V gene: TRBV5-4
CDR3 DNA: TGTGCCAGCAGTTATCGGGACGGTTACGAGCAGTACTTC
CDR3 protein: CASSYRDGYEQYF

clone size: .
D gene: TRBD2
J gene: TRBJ2-3
V gene: TRBV7-9
CDR3 DNA: TGTGCCAGCAGAGAAGGACTAGCGAACACAGATACGCAGTATTTT
CDR3 protein: CASREGLANTDTQYF

clone size: .
D gene: TRBD1
J gene: TRBJ2-1
V gene: TRBV19
CDR3 DNA: TGTGCCAGTACTCCAGGGGGCTCCTACAATGAGCAGTTCTTC
CDR3 protein: CASTPGGSYNEQFF

clone size: .
D gene: .
J gene: TRBJ1-2
V gene: TRBV5-4
CDR3 DNA: TGTGCCAGCAGCTTGGTGGAGGGGCGGTTTGACGGCTACACCTTC
CDR3 protein: CASSLVEGRFDGYTF

clone size: .
D gene: .
J gene: TRBJ1-1
V gene: TRBV7-2
CDR3 DNA: TGTGCCAGCAGCTTTTTCCAGAACCCGAACACTGAAGCTTTCTTT
CDR3 protein: CASSFFQNPNTEAFF

clone size: .
D gene: .
J gene: TRBJ2-2
V gene: TRBV9
CDR3 DNA: TGTGCCAGCAGCCCCAGTGGAGCGAGCACCGGGGAGCTGTTTTTT
CDR3 protein: CASSPSGASTGELFF

clone size: .
D gene: .
J gene: TRBJ1-5
V gene: TRBV25-1
CDR3 DNA: TGTGCCAGCAGTGAGGGTTCCCAGCCCCAGCATTTT
CDR3 protein: CASSEGSQPQHF

clone size: .
D gene: TRBD2
J gene: TRBJ2-1
V gene: TRBV27
CDR3 DNA: TGTGCCAGCATCGTTAGCGGGGGGGGCTACAATGAGCAGTTCTTC
CDR3 protein: CASIVSGGGYNEQFF

clone size: .
D gene: TRBD2
J gene: TRBJ2-1
V gene: TRBV5-1
CDR3 DNA: TGCGCCAGCAGCTTGGAGTTTTTGCGGGGGACCTACAATGAGCAGTTCTTC
CDR3 protein: CASSLEFLRGTYNEQFF

clone size: .
D gene: TRBD2
J gene: TRBJ2-7
V gene: TRBV5-6
CDR3 DNA: TGTGCCAGCAGCCGGGGGGAGAGCTCCTACGAGCAGTACTTC
CDR3 protein: CASSRGESSYEQYF

clone size: .
D gene: .
J gene: TRBJ2-7
V gene: TRBV5-4
CDR3 DNA: TGTGCCAGCAGCCCGGCGGACAGTCCCTACGAGCAGTACTTC
CDR3 protein: CASSPADSPYEQYF

clone size: .
D gene: .
J gene: TRBJ1-2
V gene: TRBV19
CDR3 DNA: TGTGCCAGTAGTATTGAAGGGATCCTCGTGGCTGACACCTTC
CDR3 protein: CASSIEGILVADTF

clone size: once
D gene: .
J gene: TRBJ1-1
V gene: TRBV27
CDR3 DNA: TGTGCCAGCAGTTTATCAGGGGGGAGGATTGAAGCTTTCTTT
CDR3 protein: CASSLSGGRIEAFF

clone size: .
D gene: TRBD2
J gene: TRBJ2-1
V gene: TRBV2
CDR3 DNA: TGTGCCAGCAGTCAGGGACTAGCAGCCTACAATGAGCAGTTCTTC
CDR3 protein: CASSQGLAAYNEQFF